Below are 20 T cell receptor beta chains sequenced from a single sample in a study of blood T cell repertoires in COVID-19. Profiling relied on immunoSEQ multiplex PCR, and the TCRdb table lists in-frame clones only, not all of them. The table shows fewer than 200,000 clones, with under 95% occurring only once. The sequencing sample was made of peripheral blood. These receptors were collected from a man aged 18 to 29 with COVID-19, enrolled during active disease.

V and J are TRBV2 and TRBJ2-1, with 14 nucleotides matching TRBD2. Germline CDR1 reads SNHLY; CDR2 reads FYNNEI. With V trimmed by 6 bases and J by 9 bases, 7 bases remained unmatched. The CDR3 is made up of 15 amino acids. Here the CDR3 reads CASRQTSGREGEQFF. CDR3 DNA sequence: TGTGCCAGCAGACAGACTAGCGGGAGGGAGGGTGAGCAGTTCTTC. Supplemented by reference TRBV2 and TRBJ2-1, the full variable domain reads EPEVTQTPSHQVTQMGQEVILRCVPISNHLYFYWYRQILGQKVEFLVSFYNNEISEKSEIFDDQFSVERPDGSNFTLKIRSTKLEDSAMYFCASRQTSGREGEQFFGPGTRLTVL.

The rearrangement joins TRBV15 to TRBJ1-1; D ambiguous. CDR3 length: 15 residues. Germline CDR1 and CDR2: LNHNV and YYDKDF (reference sequence). Trimming cost V 5 bases and J 0 bases, with 13 bases left between them. The CDR3 sequence is CATSGVHTMNTEAFF. DNA for the CDR3: TGTGCCACCAGCGGAGTGCATACAATGAACACTGAAGCTTTCTTT. Full variable domain (rest looked up from reference TRBV15 and TRBJ1-1): DAMVIQNPRYQVTQFGKPVTLSCSQTLNHNVMYWYQQKSSQAPKLLFHYYDKDFNNEADTPDNFQSRRPNTSFCFLDIRSPGLGDTAMYLCATSGVHTMNTEAFFGQGTRLTVV.

The CDR3 DNA reads TGTGCCAGCAGCGTAGGTGGACAGGGCAATGAGCAGTTCTTC. Translated: CASSVGGQGNEQFF. The chain joins TRBV9 to TRBJ2-1, with TRBD1 matching over 8 bases. CDR1 and CDR2 (germline): SGDLS, YYNGEE. This CDR3 spans 14 amino acids. J lost 6 bases, V lost 0 bases, and 2 bases had no gene match. Drawing the rest from reference TRBV9 and TRBJ2-1, the complete variable domain is DSGVTQTPKHLITATGQRVTLRCSPRSGDLSVYWYQQSLDQGLQFLIQYYNGEERAKGNILERFSAQQFPDLHSELNLSSLELGDSALYFCASSVGGQGNEQFFGPGTRLTVL.

The V gene is TRBV30, the J gene TRBJ2-7; 7 bases agree with TRBD1. This CDR3 spans 13 amino acids. Germline V gene sequence: CDR1 GTSNPN, CDR2 SVGIG (reference sequence). Trimming took 3 bases from V and 5 from J; bases not matched to a gene: 7. CDR3 residues: CAWSADREHEQYF. Here the CDR3 DNA reads TGTGCCTGGAGCGCCGACAGGGAGCACGAGCAGTACTTC.

The chain uses TRBV3-1 (or the pseudogene TRBV3-2) and TRBJ2-1, with 15 bases identical to TRBD2. The germline gives CDR1 LGHDT, CDR2 YNNKEL (reference sequence). The J segment lost 2 bases and the V segment lost 1 base, leaving 6 bases of the junction unmatched. The CDR3 covers 19 residues. The CDR3 reads CASSQGGTSGRSAYNEQFF. The CDR3 DNA reads TGTGCCAGCAGCCAAGGGGGGACTAGCGGGAGGAGTGCCTACAATGAGCAGTTCTTC.

Points on this clone: The DNA is left out, because the CDR3 cannot be placed on it with certainty; the CDR3 is given as TCRdb lists it. CDR3: CSVVAGGNEKLLF. The chain links TRBV29-1 to TRBJ1-4; TRBD1, the table's D call, was not compared with the DNA. Inclusive of both ends, the CDR3 amounts to 13 amino acids. Germline lookup yields CDR1 SQVTM and CDR2 ANQGSEA.

This clone showed up just a few times. The chain links TRBV4-2 to TRBJ2-7; 8 bases agree with TRBD1. Trimming cost V 0 bases and J 0 bases; bases outside gene matches: 1. The germline CDR1 and CDR2 sequences are LGHNA and YNFKEQ. This CDR3 contains 15 residues. The CDR3 is CASSQEGQDSYEQYF. DNA for the CDR3: TGTGCCAGCAGCCAAGAGGGACAGGACTCCTACGAGCAGTACTTC.

The genes are TRBV30 and TRBJ2-1, with TRBD2 matching over 11 bases. This CDR3 is 15 amino acids long. The germline V gene has CDR1 GTSNPN and CDR2 SVGIG (reference sequence). The ends lost 2 bases at V and 6 bases at J; junction bases unmatched: 6. This chain's CDR3 is CAWSPWTSGLNEQFF. In DNA, the CDR3 is TGTGCCTGGAGTCCATGGACTAGCGGGCTCAATGAGCAGTTCTTC. Together with reference TRBV30 and TRBJ2-1, the CDR3 gives the full variable domain: SQTIHQWPATLVQPVGSPLSLECTVEGTSNPNLYWYRQAAGRGLQLLFYSVGIGQISSEVPQNLSASRPQDRQFILSSKKLLLSDSGFYLCAWSPWTSGLNEQFFGPGTRLTVL.

This chain links TRBV3-1 (or the pseudogene TRBV3-2) with TRBJ1-6, with no clear D. The CDR3 extends over 13 amino acids. Trimming removed 3 bases from V and 7 bases from J, with 7 bases in between. CDR1 is LGHDT and CDR2 is YNNKEL in the germline V gene (reference sequence). The CDR3 bases are TGTGCCAGCAGCCATGGCGGAAATTCACCCCTCCACTTT. This gives the protein CASSHGGNSPLHF.

The chain employs TRBV5-4 and TRBJ2-2; TRBD1 matches at 9 bases. Germline CDR1 reads SGHNT; CDR2 reads YYREEE (reference sequence). The length of the CDR3 is 17 residues. Losses at the gene ends were 0 bases for V and 5 bases for J; bases not matched to a gene: 8. The CDR3 bases are TGTGCCAGCAGCTTGGCCAATCGGGGACAGGGAACCGGGGAGCTGTTTTTT. Translating it yields CASSLANRGQGTGELFF.

This chain connects TRBV7-9 to TRBJ1-6; 8 nucleotides align to TRBD1. J was trimmed by 7 bases and V by 7 bases; bases with no gene match: 9. The length of the CDR3 is 15 residues. Germline V CDR1 and CDR2: SEHNR, FQNEAQ (reference sequence). As DNA, the CDR3 is TGTGCCAGCAAGGGACCAGGGGGCCGGAATTCACCCCTCCACTTT. Its translation: CASKGPGGRNSPLHF.

This clone was seen a handful of times. The rearrangement uses TRBV4-1 and TRBJ2-7, with 9 bases identical to TRBD1. The CDR3 has 15 residues. Per germline, CDR1 MGHRA and CDR2 YSYEKL. The V gene end was trimmed by 3 bases and the J gene end by 2 bases; junction bases not matched to a gene: 5. CDR3 sequence: CASSQGQGGTYEQYF. The DNA of the CDR3 is TGCGCCAGCAGCCAGGGACAGGGAGGAACCTACGAGCAGTACTTC.

This clone was counted a single time. This chain joins TRBV9 and TRBJ2-7; TRBD2 is a possible D gene (5 bases). V lost 0 bases and J lost 0, with 10 bases in between. The CDR3 length is 15 residues. Germline CDR1 and CDR2: SGDLS and YYNGEE. Written as DNA, the CDR3 is TGTGCCAGCAGCGTAGGGGCTAGCTCCTCCTACGAGCAGTACTTC. It is translated as CASSVGASSSYEQYF.

The rearrangement links TRBV14 to TRBJ2-7; 8 bases align to TRBD2. The CDR3 has 19 residues. Germline V gives CDR1 SGHDN, CDR2 FVKESK. J lost 3 bases, V lost 3 bases, and 19 bases had no gene match. Here the CDR3 DNA reads TGTGCCAGCAGCCACCGGAGTGTGCGGGAGGCCCCTGGAAGCTACGAGCAGTACTTC. This gives the protein CASSHRSVREAPGSYEQYF. The full variable domain, completed using reference TRBV14 and TRBJ2-7, is EAGVTQFPSHSVIEKGQTVTLRCDPISGHDNLYWYRRVMGKEIKFLLHFVKESKQDESGMPNNRFLAERTGGTYSTLKVQPAELEDSGVYFCASSHRSVREAPGSYEQYFGPGTRLTVT.

The genes are TRBV11-2 and TRBJ1-2, with D unclear. CDR1 is SGHAT, CDR2 FQNNGV, per germline. This CDR3 has 14 residues. Trimming removed 7 bases from V and 2 bases from J, with 14 bases in between. The CDR3 region is CASTSLRGNYGYTF. For the CDR3, the DNA is TGTGCCAGCACCTCTCTGCGGGGAAACTATGGCTACACCTTC.

The chain couples TRBV7-9 to TRBJ1-5, with D perhaps matching TRBD1 (5 bases). CDR3 size: 14 residues. V shed 3 bases and J shed 6 bases, with 12 bases lying between them. From germline, CDR1 is SEHNR and CDR2 FQNEAQ (reference sequence). The CDR3 protein is CASSFGGDGQPQHF. The CDR3 nucleotides are TGTGCCAGCAGCTTCGGGGGGGACGGTCAGCCCCAGCATTTT.

The rearrangement joins TRBV19 to TRBJ1-1; 8 bases are a match to TRBD1. Trimming took 4 bases from V and 4 from J; bases not matched to a gene: 5. This CDR3 spans 14 amino acids. Germline-derived CDR1 and CDR2 are LNHDA and SQIVND (reference sequence). The CDR3 is CASSTTTGGTEAFF. The CDR3 coding sequence is TGTGCCAGTAGTACAACTACAGGGGGCACTGAAGCTTTCTTT.

This clone was seen only once. The chain is built from TRBV7-9 and TRBJ2-7, with TRBD2 matching over 11 bases. The V gene end was trimmed by 5 bases and the J gene end by 3 bases; junction bases not matched to a gene: 6. CDR3 size: 15 residues. The V gene's germline CDR1 is SEHNR and CDR2 FQNEAQ (reference sequence). This CDR3 reads CASSPRLAGNYEQYF. In DNA form, the CDR3 reads TGTGCCAGCAGCCCCCGACTAGCGGGAAACTACGAGCAGTACTTC.

The V call is TRBV30, the J call TRBJ2-7; the D is unclear. Looked up from germline, CDR1 is GTSNPN and CDR2 is SVGIG (reference sequence). The CDR3 is made up of 11 amino acids. The CDR3, as DNA: TGTGCTTCCGAGGTGGCCTACGAGCAGTACTTC. Translating it yields CASEVAYEQYF. Looking up the rest from reference TRBV30 and TRBJ2-7 gives the full variable domain: SQTIHQWPATLVQPVGSPLSLECTVEGTSNPNLYWYRQAAGRGLQLLFYSVGIGQISSEVPQNLSASRPQDRQFILSSKKLLLSDSGFYLCASEVAYEQYFGPGTRLTVT.

The V and J genes are TRBV4-1 and TRBJ2-7; 7 bases agree with TRBD2. V lost 0 bases and J lost 0; bases outside the gene matches: 11. Germline V gene sequence: CDR1 MGHRA, CDR2 YSYEKL. This CDR3 has 18 amino acids. The CDR3 bases are TGCGCCAGCAGCCAAGATTATCTAGCGGCGCTAACCTCCTACGAGCAGTACTTC. It encodes CASSQDYLAALTSYEQYF.